This T cell receptor beta chain was sequenced in a study of Ad26.COV2.S vaccination and SARS-CoV-2 variants. For the study at large: This donor came from the COV1001 trial of Ad26.COV2.S. Whole-study results and caveats: Measures of TCR breadth and depth may have fallen short of total T cell responses.

Documented treatment: roughly 18 received Ad26.COV2.S at low or high dose, single or two shots; five or six received placebo; per-sample allocation not given. Day 63 after the first vaccine or placebo injection was the time point for sampling. An adult of 18-55 years in Boston served as donor. The table came from immunoSEQ multiplex PCR; TCRdb's copy has only in-frame clones and leaves some out. The sample yields around 500,000 clones, roughly nine tenths seen once. Concerning this clone itself: Its antigen is undetermined. Other DNA sequences in the same sample also yield this CDR3.

This CDR3 spans 13 amino acids. Germline V gene sequence: CDR1 MNHEY, CDR2 SMNVEV (reference sequence). V lost 2 bases and J lost 2; bases outside the gene matches: 0. The source is a person aged 18-60 years who received the Ad26.COV2.S COVID-19 vaccine or a placebo. This sample comprised peripheral blood, obtained in a trial of Ad26.COV2.S vaccine versus placebo. The chain joins TRBV27 to TRBJ2-7, with 7 bases identical to TRBD1. The CDR3 sequence: CASSLGTAYEQYF. Written as DNA, the CDR3 is TGTGCCAGCAGTTTAGGGACAGCCTACGAGCAGTACTTC.